This T cell receptor beta chain was observed in a study of vaccination effects on CD4 cells after COVID-19. Pools of viral peptides were used by the ViraFEST assay to expand antigen-specific CD4+ T cells ahead of sequencing. Culturing for more than eight days preceded CD4+ T cell isolation. A PCR test confirmed that the person had SARS-CoV-2 infection between March and December 2020. The CDR3 spans 18 residues. Clones were sequenced by immunoSEQ multiplex PCR, and TCRdb holds only the in-frame ones, with some missing. Among roughly 70,000 clones listed, under 85% were seen once. Note on this clone: Its target is not known.

The source material was CD4+ T cells from PBMCs cultured with HIV peptides, sampled before COVID-19 vaccination. Subset indicated: HIV-1 Nef peptide pool negative control/reference culture. The TCR sequence derives from a human donor who had a prior SARS-CoV-2 infection. This chain links TRBV21-1 with TRBJ2-7; TRBD1 reflects the table's D call only, with no check against the DNA. TRBV21-1 is marked as a pseudogene. The CDR3 DNA sequence: TGTGCCAGCAGCAAATGCCCGCGTCCCGGGACAGGGAGCTACGAGCAGTACTTC. Protein sequence: CASSKCPRPGTGSYEQYF.